These 16 T cell receptor beta chains were sequenced from one sample in a study of memory B cells and T cells in multiple sclerosis (dated by TCRdb to between 2018 and 2020). Which antigens these TCRs recognize remains unknown. After CFSE-labeled PBMCs were cultured without any stimulus, the autoproliferating (CFSEdim) and non-proliferating (CFSEhi) T cell fractions were each sequenced on their own. In total, some 50 million CFSE-labeled PBMCs were cultured without stimulus for less than 8 days, after which replicate wells were pooled. Receptor amplification or capture employed the immunoSEQ multiplex PCR assay. TCRdb stores this immuneACCESS table with in-frame sequences only. Part of the clones is absent; in the studies checked, under half of the shortfall reflects unresolved V genes, and no reason is known for the rest. A total of some 49,000 clones appear in this sample, approximately 80% of them only once. The leading ten clones occupy roughly 1% of the sample.

The sample comprised PBMCs from blood kept in culture. All receptors come from a human donor with multiple sclerosis.

The genes are TRBV7-2 and TRBJ2-3; TRBD2 aligns across 7 bases. The CDR3 is 14 amino acids. With V trimmed by 5 bases and J by 3 bases, 5 bases remained unmatched. Germline V lookup: CDR1 SGHTA, CDR2 FQGNSA. The CDR3 region is CASSGTIRTDTQYF. The CDR3 DNA is TGTGCCAGCAGCGGGACTATAAGGACAGATACGCAGTATTTT.

The CDR3 loop reads CASSQDLQTNYGYTF. The CDR3, as DNA: TGCGCCAGCAGCCAAGATTTGCAGACCAACTATGGCTACACCTTC. The genes are TRBV4-3 and TRBJ1-2; D uncertain. This CDR3 spans 15 amino acids. Per germline, CDR1 LGHNA and CDR2 YSLEER. Trimming pared 0 bases from V and 2 bases from J, leaving 10 bases between.

The CDR3 coding sequence is TGTGCCAGCAGTCCGGCGGCGGGGTCCGGAAACACCATATATTTT. Translated: CASSPAAGSGNTIYF. The chain couples TRBV7-2 to TRBJ1-3; D not certain. The germline V gene has CDR1 SGHTA and CDR2 FQGNSA. The CDR3 has 15 residues. With 6 bases removed from V and 4 bases from J, the gap between germline ends came to 16 bases.

CDR3 amino acids: CASSQGPQPQHF. CDR3 nucleotide sequence: TGTGCCAGCAGTCAGGGTCCTCAGCCCCAGCATTTT. This sequence joins TRBV6-1 and TRBJ1-5; TRBD1 might be the D (5 bases). The V gene's germline CDR1 is MNHNS and CDR2 SASEGT. The CDR3 is 12 amino acids. V was pared by 5 bases and J by 6 bases, with 8 bases between.

CDR3 loop: CSVEGGGTTRQYF. The CDR3 DNA follows: TGCAGCGTTGAAGGCGGGGGGACTACGAGGCAGTACTTC. The gene calls are TRBV29-1 and TRBJ2-7, with 8 nucleotides matching TRBD2. Unmatched junction bases numbered 8, after V lost 1 base and J lost 9 bases. This CDR3 contains 13 residues. Germline assignment: CDR1 SQVTM and CDR2 ANQGSEA.

The chain is built from TRBV5-1 and TRBJ1-2; D is perhaps TRBD1 (6 bases). The CDR3 has 17 residues. V was trimmed by 0 bases and J by 0 bases, leaving 15 bases between them. CDR1 is SGHRS and CDR2 is YFSETQ in the germline V gene. CDR3 amino acids: CASSLDPPGQSNYGYTF. The CDR3 nucleotides read TGCGCCAGCAGCTTGGATCCCCCAGGACAGTCTAACTATGGCTACACCTTC.

The CDR3 region has the DNA TGTGCCAGCAGCGTAGTGGCAGGGTTGACCGGGGAGCTGTTTTTT. Translating gives CASSVVAGLTGELFF. The chain links TRBV9 to TRBJ2-2; a weak D match, TRBD1 (5 bases). This CDR3 is built from 15 residues. Germline loops: CDR1 SGDLS, CDR2 YYNGEE. Trimming took off 0 bases at V and 5 bases at J, with 11 bases between the two ends.

This clone has just a few counts. The rearrangement joins TRBV9 to TRBJ2-7, with D perhaps matching TRBD2 (6 bases). V was trimmed by 2 bases and J by 3 bases, leaving 12 bases between them. Germline CDR1 reads SGDLS; CDR2 reads YYNGEE. The CDR3 loop spans 14 amino acids. The CDR3 here is CASSVGLIYYEQYF. CDR3 nucleotide sequence: TGTGCCAGCAGCGTGGGACTTATATACTACGAGCAGTACTTC.

In its sample, this clone was seen once. The genes are TRBV28 and TRBJ1-5, with D possibly matching TRBD1 (5 bases). This CDR3 has 14 amino acids. Germline-derived CDR1 and CDR2 are MDHEN and SYDVKM. V lost 2 bases and J 9 bases, leaving 14 bases between the germline ends. The CDR3 coding sequence is TGTGCCAGCAGTTTAATGCGGGGGGGATCGCCCCAGCATTTT. It encodes CASSLMRGGSPQHF.

The V gene is TRBV29-1, the J gene TRBJ2-1, with 12 bases matching TRBD2. This CDR3 is 13 amino acids long. CDR1 SQVTM and CDR2 ANQGSEA come from the germline V gene. The ends lost 7 bases at V and 8 bases at J; junction bases unmatched: 6. CDR3 sequence reads: CSARTSGDYEQFF. DNA for the CDR3: TGCAGCGCTAGGACTAGCGGGGACTATGAGCAGTTCTTC.

This chain uses TRBV2 with TRBJ1-5; D is undetermined. This CDR3 is built from 14 residues. Germline values: CDR1 SNHLY, CDR2 FYNNEI. V lost 6 bases and J 5 bases, leaving 14 bases between the germline ends. CDR3 residues: CASSVGRVDQPQHF. CDR3 DNA: TGTGCCAGCAGCGTCGGGCGAGTTGATCAGCCCCAGCATTTT.

This chain connects TRBV6-4 to TRBJ1-2, with TRBD1 as a possible D gene (6 bases). Germline-derived CDR1 and CDR2 are MRHNA and SNTAGT. Trimming pared 5 bases from V and 5 bases from J, leaving 18 bases between. This CDR3 is built from 15 residues. The CDR3 sequence is CASSPQGTQGYGYTF. CDR3 DNA: TGTGCCAGCAGTCCTCAGGGGACTCAGGGGTATGGCTACACCTTC.

This chain links TRBV29-1 with TRBJ1-1; D remains unclear. CDR3 length: 11 residues. Trimming stripped 7 bases from V and 3 bases from J, with 9 bases between. Germline values: CDR1 SQVTM, CDR2 ANQGSEA. CDR3 in amino acids: CSGCLDTEAFF. The CDR3 DNA is TGCAGCGGATGCTTGGACACTGAAGCTTTCTTT.

This chain links TRBV7-6 with TRBJ2-1; TRBD2 aligns across 10 bases. CDR3 length: 16 residues. V shed 3 bases, J shed 6 bases, and the junction held 8 bases outside the gene matches. The V gene's germline CDR1 is SGHVS and CDR2 FNYEAQ. CDR3: CASSLGQSGGVNEQFF. The CDR3 region has the DNA TGTGCCAGCAGCTTGGGACAGAGCGGGGGGGTCAATGAGCAGTTCTTC.

The chain is built from TRBV7-9 and TRBJ1-1, with 11 positions matching TRBD1. Trimming at V came to 5 bases and at J to 7 bases, leaving 9 bases not matched to a gene. The V gene's germline CDR1 is SEHNR and CDR2 FQNEAQ (reference sequence). The CDR3 is 15 residues long. The CDR3 DNA reads as TGTGCCAGCAGCCTCCAGGACAGGGGGCATTTTGAAGCTTTCTTT. As protein: CASSLQDRGHFEAFF.

The J gene is TRBJ2-1, the V gene TRBV11-3; 12 bases agree with TRBD2. The V gene end was trimmed by 5 bases and the J gene end by 10 bases; junction bases not matched to a gene: 12. The CDR3 has 16 amino acids. Germline lookup yields CDR1 SGHNT and CDR2 YENEEA. The CDR3 DNA reads TGTGCCAGCAGCCTAGGGCCTAGCGGGGGGGCAAGGGAGCAGTTCTTC. It codes for CASSLGPSGGAREQFF.